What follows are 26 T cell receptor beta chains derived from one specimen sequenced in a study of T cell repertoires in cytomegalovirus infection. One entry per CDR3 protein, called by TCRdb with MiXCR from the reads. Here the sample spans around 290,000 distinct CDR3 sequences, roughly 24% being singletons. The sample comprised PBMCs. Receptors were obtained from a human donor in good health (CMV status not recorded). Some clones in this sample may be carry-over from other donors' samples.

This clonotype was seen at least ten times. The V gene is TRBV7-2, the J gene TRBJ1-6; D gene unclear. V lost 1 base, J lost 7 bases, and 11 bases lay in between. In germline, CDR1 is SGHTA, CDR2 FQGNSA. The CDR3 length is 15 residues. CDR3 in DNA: TGTGCCAGCAGCTTAGTAGGCTTCGGAAATTCACCCCTCCACTTT. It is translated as CASSLVGFGNSPLHF.

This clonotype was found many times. CDR3 DNA sequence: TGTGCCAGCAGCTCCCGGGCCATCAATCAGCCCCAGCATTTT. It encodes CASSSRAINQPQHF. The rearrangement uses TRBV7-8 and TRBJ1-5; D call uncertain. The CDR3 consists of 14 residues. CDR1 and CDR2 from the germline V gene are SGHVS and FQNEAQ. Trimming stripped 4 bases from V and 3 bases from J, with 10 bases between.

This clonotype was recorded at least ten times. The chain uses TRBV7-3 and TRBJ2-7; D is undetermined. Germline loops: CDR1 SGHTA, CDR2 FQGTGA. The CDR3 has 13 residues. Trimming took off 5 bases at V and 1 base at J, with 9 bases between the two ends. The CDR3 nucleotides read TGTGCCAGCAGCACGGGTCCATCCTACGAGCAGTACTTC. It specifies CASSTGPSYEQYF. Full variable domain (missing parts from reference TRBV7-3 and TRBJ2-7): GAGVSQTPSNKVTEKGKYVELRCDPISGHTALYWYRQSLGQGPEFLIYFQGTGAADDSGLPNDRFFAVRPEGSVSTLKIQRTERGDSAVYLCASSTGPSYEQYFGPGTRLTVT.

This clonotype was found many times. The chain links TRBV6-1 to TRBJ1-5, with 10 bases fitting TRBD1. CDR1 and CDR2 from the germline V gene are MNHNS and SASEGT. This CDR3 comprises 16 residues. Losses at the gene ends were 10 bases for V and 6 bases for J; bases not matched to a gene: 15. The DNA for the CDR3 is TGTGCCACCGAAAACCGAGGGACAGGGGTTCGTCAGCCCCAGCATTTT. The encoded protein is CATENRGTGVRQPQHF.

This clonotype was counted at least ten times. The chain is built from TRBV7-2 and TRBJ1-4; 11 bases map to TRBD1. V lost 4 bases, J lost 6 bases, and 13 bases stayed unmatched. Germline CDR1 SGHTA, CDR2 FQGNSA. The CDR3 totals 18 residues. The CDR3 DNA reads TGTGCCAGCAGCTCGCGGACAGGGGGCGCCTGGATGGATGAAAAACTGTTTTTT. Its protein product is CASSSRTGGAWMDEKLFF. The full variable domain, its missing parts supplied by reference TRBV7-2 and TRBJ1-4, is GAGVSQSPSNKVTEKGKDVELRCDPISGHTALYWYRQSLGQGLEFLIYFQGNSAPDKSGLPSDRFSAERTGGSVSTLTIQRTQQEDSAVYLCASSSRTGGAWMDEKLFFGSGTQLSVL.

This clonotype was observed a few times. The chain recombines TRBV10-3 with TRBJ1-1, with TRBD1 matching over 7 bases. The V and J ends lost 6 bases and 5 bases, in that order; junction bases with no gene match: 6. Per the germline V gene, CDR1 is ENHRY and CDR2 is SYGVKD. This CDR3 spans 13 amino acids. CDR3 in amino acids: CAISQGVRTEAFF. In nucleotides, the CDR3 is TGTGCCATCAGCCAGGGGGTAAGGACTGAAGCTTTCTTT.

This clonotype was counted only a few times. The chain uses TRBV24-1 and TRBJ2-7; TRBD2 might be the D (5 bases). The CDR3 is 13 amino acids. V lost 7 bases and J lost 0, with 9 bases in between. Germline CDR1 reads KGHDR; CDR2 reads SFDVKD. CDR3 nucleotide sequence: TGTGCCACCAGGTCGGGGAGCTCCTACGAGCAGTACTTC. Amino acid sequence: CATRSGSSYEQYF.

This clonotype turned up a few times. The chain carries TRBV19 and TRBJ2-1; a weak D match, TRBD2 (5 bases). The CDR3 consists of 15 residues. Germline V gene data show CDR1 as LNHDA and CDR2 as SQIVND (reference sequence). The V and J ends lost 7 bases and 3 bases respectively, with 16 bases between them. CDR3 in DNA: TGTGCCAGTACCCCCGGGGATGGATACTACAATGAGCAGTTCTTC. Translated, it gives CASTPGDGYYNEQFF.

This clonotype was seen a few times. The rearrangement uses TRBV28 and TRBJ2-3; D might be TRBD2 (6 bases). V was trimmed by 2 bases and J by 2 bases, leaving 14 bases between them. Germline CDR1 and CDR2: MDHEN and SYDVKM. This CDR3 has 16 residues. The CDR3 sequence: CASSLIRDSLTDTQYF. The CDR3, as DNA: TGTGCCAGCAGTTTAATCCGGGACTCCCTCACAGATACGCAGTATTTT.

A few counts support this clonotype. CDR3: CASSITLAGGNTDTQYF. The CDR3 DNA reads TGTGCCAGCAGCATAACACTAGCGGGAGGGAACACAGATACGCAGTATTTT. This chain uses TRBV7-2 with TRBJ2-3; TRBD2 agrees at 13 bases. The CDR3 totals 17 residues. Germline V gene lookup returns CDR1 SGHTA and CDR2 FQGNSA. V lost 5 bases, J lost 2 bases, and 7 bases stayed unmatched.

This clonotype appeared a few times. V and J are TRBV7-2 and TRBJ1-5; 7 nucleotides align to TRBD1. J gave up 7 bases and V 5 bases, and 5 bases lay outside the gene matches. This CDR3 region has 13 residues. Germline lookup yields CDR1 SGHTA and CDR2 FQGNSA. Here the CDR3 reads CASSPQDRQPQHF. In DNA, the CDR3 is TGTGCCAGCAGCCCCCAGGACAGGCAGCCCCAGCATTTT.

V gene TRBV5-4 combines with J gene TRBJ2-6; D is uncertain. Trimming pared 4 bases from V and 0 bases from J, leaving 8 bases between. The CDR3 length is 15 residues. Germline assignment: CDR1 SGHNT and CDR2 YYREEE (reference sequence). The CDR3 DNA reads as TGTGCCAGCAGCGCGATGGACTCTGGGGCCAACGTCCTGACTTTC. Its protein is CASSAMDSGANVLTF. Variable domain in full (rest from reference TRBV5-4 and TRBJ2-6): ETGVTQSPTHLIKTRGQQVTLRCSSQSGHNTVSWYQQALGQGPQFIFQYYREEENGRGNFPPRFSGLQFPNYSSELNVNALELDDSALYLCASSAMDSGANVLTFGAGSRLTVL.

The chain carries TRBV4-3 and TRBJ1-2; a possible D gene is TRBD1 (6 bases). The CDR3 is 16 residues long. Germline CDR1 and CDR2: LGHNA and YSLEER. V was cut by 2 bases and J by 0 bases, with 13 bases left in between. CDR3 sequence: CASSQSGTRSNYGYTF. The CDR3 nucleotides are TGCGCCAGCAGCCAATCAGGGACAAGGTCTAACTATGGCTACACCTTC.

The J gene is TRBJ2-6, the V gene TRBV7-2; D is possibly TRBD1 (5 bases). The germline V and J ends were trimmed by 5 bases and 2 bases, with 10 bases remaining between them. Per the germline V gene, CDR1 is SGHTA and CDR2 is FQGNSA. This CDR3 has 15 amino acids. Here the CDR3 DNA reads TGTGCCAGCAGCAAACAGGCTACTGGGGCCAACGTCCTGACTTTC. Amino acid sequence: CASSKQATGANVLTF.

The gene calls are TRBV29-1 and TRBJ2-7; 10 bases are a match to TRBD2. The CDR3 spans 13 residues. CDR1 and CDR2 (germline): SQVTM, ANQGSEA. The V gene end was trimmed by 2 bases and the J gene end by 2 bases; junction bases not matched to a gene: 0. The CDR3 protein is CSVETSGTYEQYF. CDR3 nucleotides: TGCAGCGTTGAAACTAGCGGGACCTACGAGCAGTACTTC.

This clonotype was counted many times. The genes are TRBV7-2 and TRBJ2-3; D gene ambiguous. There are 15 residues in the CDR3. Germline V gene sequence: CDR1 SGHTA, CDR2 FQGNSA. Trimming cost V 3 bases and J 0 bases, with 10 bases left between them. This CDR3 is CASSFGGTSTDTQYF. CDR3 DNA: TGTGCCAGCAGCTTTGGTGGAACTAGCACAGATACGCAGTATTTT.

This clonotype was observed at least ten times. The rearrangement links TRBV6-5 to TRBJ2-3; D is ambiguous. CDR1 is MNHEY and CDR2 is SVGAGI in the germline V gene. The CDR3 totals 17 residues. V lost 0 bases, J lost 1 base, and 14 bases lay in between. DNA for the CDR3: TGTGCCAGCAGTTACTCCCCGCCAGGTTTCGGCACAGATACGCAGTATTTT. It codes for CASSYSPPGFGTDTQYF.

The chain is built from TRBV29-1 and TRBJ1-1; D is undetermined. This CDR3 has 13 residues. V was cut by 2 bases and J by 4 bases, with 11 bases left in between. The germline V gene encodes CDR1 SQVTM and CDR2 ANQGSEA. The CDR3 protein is CSVENEGFTEAFF. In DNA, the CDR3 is TGCAGCGTTGAAAACGAAGGGTTCACTGAAGCTTTCTTT. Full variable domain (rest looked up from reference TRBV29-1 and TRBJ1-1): SAVISQKPSRDICQRGTSLTIQCQVDSQVTMMFWYRQQPGQSLTLIATANQGSEATYESGFVIDKFPISRPNLTFSTLTVSNMSPEDSSIYLCSVENEGFTEAFFGQGTRLTVV.

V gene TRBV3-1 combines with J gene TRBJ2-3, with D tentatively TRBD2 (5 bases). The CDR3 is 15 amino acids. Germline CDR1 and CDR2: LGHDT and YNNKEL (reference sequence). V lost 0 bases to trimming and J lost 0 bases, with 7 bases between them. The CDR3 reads CASSQDPGSTDTQYF. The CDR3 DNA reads TGTGCCAGCAGCCAAGACCCGGGGAGCACAGATACGCAGTATTTT.

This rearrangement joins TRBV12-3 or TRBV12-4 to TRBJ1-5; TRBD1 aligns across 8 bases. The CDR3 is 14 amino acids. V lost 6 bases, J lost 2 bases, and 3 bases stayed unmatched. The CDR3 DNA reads TGTGCCAGCAGAGCGGACAGGGGCAATCAGCCCCAGCATTTT. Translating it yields CASRADRGNQPQHF.

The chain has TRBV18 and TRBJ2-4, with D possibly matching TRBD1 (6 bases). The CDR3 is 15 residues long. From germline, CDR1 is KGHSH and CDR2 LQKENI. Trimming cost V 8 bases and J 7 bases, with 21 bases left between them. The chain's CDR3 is CASRTTTGLGNIQYF. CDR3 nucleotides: TGTGCCAGCCGAACCACCACAGGGCTGGGGAACATTCAGTACTTC.

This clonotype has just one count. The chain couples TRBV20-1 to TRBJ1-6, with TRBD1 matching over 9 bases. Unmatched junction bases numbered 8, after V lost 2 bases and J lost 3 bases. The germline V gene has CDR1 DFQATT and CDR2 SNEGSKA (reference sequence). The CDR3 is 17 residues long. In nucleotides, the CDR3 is TGCAGTGCTAGATGGGGGACAGGGAGAAGCTATAATTCACCCCTCCACTTT. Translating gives CSARWGTGRSYNSPLHF.

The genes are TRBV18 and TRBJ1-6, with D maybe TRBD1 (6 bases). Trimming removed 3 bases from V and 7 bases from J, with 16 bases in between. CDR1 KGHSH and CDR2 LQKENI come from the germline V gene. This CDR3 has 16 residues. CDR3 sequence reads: CASSPTRNGGNSPLHF. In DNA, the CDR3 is TGTGCCAGCTCACCGACGAGGAACGGGGGCAATTCACCCCTCCACTTT.

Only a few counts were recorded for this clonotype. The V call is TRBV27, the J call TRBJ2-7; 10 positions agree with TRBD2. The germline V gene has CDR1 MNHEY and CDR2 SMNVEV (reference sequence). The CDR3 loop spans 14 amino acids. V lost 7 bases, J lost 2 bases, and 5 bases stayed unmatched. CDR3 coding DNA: TGTGCCAGCAACCCCGGGACTAGCGCCTACGAGCAGTACTTC. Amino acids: CASNPGTSAYEQYF.

Here the CDR3 DNA reads TGCGCCAGCAAGATAACAGAAAACACCGGGGAGCTGTTTTTT. It codes for CASKITENTGELFF. J is TRBJ2-2 and V is TRBV10-2; D is unresolved. Germline values: CDR1 WSHSY, CDR2 SAAADI. Trimming cost V 7 bases and J 2 bases, with 11 bases left between them. CDR3 length equals 14 residues.

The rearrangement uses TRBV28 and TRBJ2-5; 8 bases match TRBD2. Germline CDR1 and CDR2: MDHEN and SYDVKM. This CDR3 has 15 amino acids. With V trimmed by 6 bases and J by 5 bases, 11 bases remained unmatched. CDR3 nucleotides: TGTGCCAGCAGCCGCGGGACTAGAGGGAGGGAGACCCAGTACTTC. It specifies CASSRGTRGRETQYF. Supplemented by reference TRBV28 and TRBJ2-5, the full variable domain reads DVKVTQSSRYLVKRTGEKVFLECVQDMDHENMFWYRQDPGLGLRLIYFSYDVKMKEKGDIPEGYSVSREKKERFSLILESASTNQTSMYLCASSRGTRGRETQYFGPGTRLLVL.